A selection of T cell receptor beta chains follows, all from one sample in a study of T-cell memory formation after mild COVID-19. Via MiXCR, TCRdb re-called the 5' RACE reads, giving one row per CDR3 protein. The sample consists of 550,000 to 600,000 distinct CDR3 sequences, 15% to 20% of them appearing once. The sequencing sample was made of PBMCs or a T cell subset sorted from them (not recorded which). All receptors come from an adult woman who had mild COVID-19 (a few samples of this study predate the infection). Cell type and time point are not known. Both conserved end residues are part of each CDR3. The D gene is left open where the match is weak. Expanded clones get a size class; other rows say once, few or many, or leave the size out.

j_gene,abundance,d_gene,v_gene,CDR3nt,CDR3aa
TRBJ2-1,.,TRBD2,TRBV3-1,TGTGCCAGCAGCCGGCTAGAGGGAGGGCCAAATGAGCAGTTCTTC,CASSRLEGGPNEQFF
TRBJ1-5,.,.,TRBV20-1,TGCAGTGCTAGAGCAGCGGGGGTTCAGCCCCAGCATTTT,CSARAAGVQPQHF
TRBJ2-1,few,TRBD2,TRBV25-1,TGTGCCAGCAGTGAATCCGGGACTACCCACAATGAGCAGTTCTTC,CASSESGTTHNEQFF
TRBJ1-1,few,.,TRBV5-5,TGTGCCAGCAGCTTGGCACAGGGTCCTGAAGCTTTCTTT,CASSLAQGPEAFF
TRBJ2-1,.,TRBD2,TRBV9,TGTGCCAGCAGCCCCCAGACTAGCGGGAGTGCAATGGCGAACAATGAGCAGTTCTTC,CASSPQTSGSAMANNEQFF
TRBJ2-1,few,.,TRBV27,TGTGCCAGCAGTTCGGCTAGCTCCTACAATGAGCAGTTCTTC,CASSSASSYNEQFF
TRBJ1-5,.,.,TRBV2,TGTGCCAGCGTCGAGAGTTATAGCAATCAGCCCCAGCATTTT,CASVESYSNQPQHF
TRBJ2-5,.,TRBD1,TRBV6-6,TGTGCCAGCAGTTCGCTTGAAGGCAGGGGGTTATCCCCCCAGGAGACCCAGTACTTC,CASSSLEGRGLSPQETQYF
TRBJ2-4,few,.,TRBV3-1,TGTGCCAGCAGCCTAGGGAACTTAGCCAAAAACATTCAGTACTTC,CASSLGNLAKNIQYF
TRBJ2-1,.,TRBD1,TRBV15,TGTGCCACCAGCTCCGGGACAGGGGGGTACAATGAGCAGTTCTTC,CATSSGTGGYNEQFF
TRBJ1-2,.,.,TRBV5-6,TGTGCCAGCAGCTTGTCCCCGACAGCGAACTATGGCTACACCTTC,CASSLSPTANYGYTF
TRBJ2-5,.,TRBD2,TRBV3-1,TGTGCCAGCAGCCTCGCTAGCGGGAGGGTTGGAGAGACCCAGTACTTC,CASSLASGRVGETQYF
TRBJ2-1,few,.,TRBV5-1,TGCGCCAGCAGCACGGACCGAGGTGGGCAGTTCTTC,CASSTDRGGQFF
TRBJ2-3,many,TRBD1,TRBV10-3,TGTGCCATTGGACAGGGATCAGATACGCAGTATTTT,CAIGQGSDTQYF
TRBJ1-2,.,.,TRBV5-1,TGCGCCAGCAGTACAGGGTGGGATGGCTACACCTTC,CASSTGWDGYTF
TRBJ1-1,.,.,TRBV5-1,TGCGCCAGCAGCCCAGCAGGGTGGGGAGGTGAAGCTTTCTTT,CASSPAGWGGEAFF
TRBJ2-6,few,.,TRBV20-1,TGCAGTGCTAGTGAGTCTGGGGCCAACGTCCTGACTTTC,CSASESGANVLTF
TRBJ2-7,few,TRBD1,TRBV7-8,TGTGCCAGCAGCTTAGGGGGGACAGGGCCCTCCGAGCAGTACTTC,CASSLGGTGPSEQYF
TRBJ1-2,.,.,TRBV13,TGTGCCAGCAGCCGAGGGGTTGGTGGCTACACCTTC,CASSRGVGGYTF
TRBJ1-4,.,TRBD1,TRBV5-6,TGTGCCAGCAGCTTGAGGGGGACAGGGGGCGAAAAACTGTTTTTT,CASSLRGTGGEKLFF
TRBJ1-1,.,.,TRBV4-1,TGCGCCAGCAGCCTGGGACAAGGGGCGAAGAACACTGAAGCTTTCTTT,CASSLGQGAKNTEAFF
TRBJ1-2,few,.,TRBV5-1,TGCGCCAGCAGCTTGGGGTCGGGGGACGGTCGAAACTATGGCTACACCTTC,CASSLGSGDGRNYGYTF
TRBJ2-3,.,.,TRBV9,TGTGCCAGCAGCGTAGAAGGAGTGTCGGCTACAGATACGCAGTATTTT,CASSVEGVSATDTQYF
TRBJ2-5,few,.,TRBV4-2,TGTGCCAGCAGCCGTGTTACGGGAGAGTTGGAGACCCAGTACTTC,CASSRVTGELETQYF
TRBJ1-2,few,.,TRBV12-3/TRBV12-4,TGTGCCAGCAGTTTCTGGGGATATGGCTACACCTTC,CASSFWGYGYTF
TRBJ1-5,.,.,TRBV19,TGTGCCAGTAGTTTACGGGCCGGAGGCAATCAGCCCCAGCATTTT,CASSLRAGGNQPQHF
TRBJ1-2,.,TRBD1,TRBV24-1,TGTGCCACCAGTGAGGGGACAGGGGGACGGTATGGCTACACCTTC,CATSEGTGGRYGYTF
TRBJ2-3,few,.,TRBV6-2/TRBV6-3,TGTGCCAGCAGTTACATTGGGAGCAACACAGATACGCAGTATTTT,CASSYIGSNTDTQYF
TRBJ2-1,few,.,TRBV7-9,TGTGCCAGCAGCCCCAGAGGCCTGCGATCCTACAATGAGCAGTTCTTC,CASSPRGLRSYNEQFF
TRBJ1-4,.,.,TRBV6-5,TGTGCCAGCAGTCCGGGATTGGGAAGTGAAAAACTGTTTTTT,CASSPGLGSEKLFF
TRBJ2-7,.,TRBD1,TRBV5-1,TGCGCCAGCAGCCTACAGCCCGGGACAGGGAGCGGCGAGCAGTACTTC,CASSLQPGTGSGEQYF
TRBJ1-1,.,.,TRBV29-1,TGCAGCGTTAAAGGACAGCATGAAGCTTTCTTT,CSVKGQHEAFF
TRBJ2-7,.,TRBD1,TRBV23-1,TGCGCCAGCACTCAGGGGGCGCGTGAGCAGTACTTC,CASTQGAREQYF
TRBJ2-7,.,TRBD1,TRBV20-1,TGCAGTGCCTTAGAGGGGGACAGACCCTACGAGCAGTACTTC,CSALEGDRPYEQYF
TRBJ2-5,few,.,TRBV30,TGTGCCTGGAGTGCGAACGAGGGAATCACCGTGGACCAAGACGCCCAGTACTTC,CAWSANEGITVDQDAQYF
TRBJ1-2,many,TRBD1,TRBV5-1,TGCGCCAGCAGCTTGTCGACAGGGAACCCTAACTATGGCTACACCTTC,CASSLSTGNPNYGYTF
TRBJ1-4,few,.,TRBV5-1,TGCGCCAGCAGCACCGGACACTCAACTAATGAAAAACTGTTTTTT,CASSTGHSTNEKLFF
TRBJ2-7,few,TRBD2,TRBV7-2,TGTGCCAGCAGCTTACAACCGGGACTAGCAGGCTACGAGCAGTACTTC,CASSLQPGLAGYEQYF
TRBJ2-1,.,TRBD2,TRBV4-2,TGTGCCAGCAGCCAAGGTAGCGGGGTGAACAATGAGCAGTTCTTC,CASSQGSGVNNEQFF
TRBJ1-2,.,.,TRBV9,TGTGCCAGCAGCCTTGGGCGGGGTGGTAACTATGGCTACACCTTC,CASSLGRGGNYGYTF
TRBJ1-1,few,.,TRBV29-1,TGCAGCATGTCCGGACAGCTAAACACTGAAGCTTTCTTT,CSMSGQLNTEAFF
TRBJ2-3,.,.,TRBV12-3/TRBV12-4,TGTGCCAGCAGTAACAGTGTAGATACGCAGTATTTT,CASSNSVDTQYF
TRBJ2-7,few,.,TRBV6-5,TGTGCCAGCAGTTACTCGTGGACAAAGACTTCCTACGAGCAGTACTTC,CASSYSWTKTSYEQYF
TRBJ1-2,many,.,TRBV18,TGTGCCAGCTCACCAGAAGCAGGGTCTCGGGGCTACACCTTC,CASSPEAGSRGYTF
TRBJ2-7,few,TRBD1,TRBV19,TGTGCCAGTAGTATACAACAGGGGTCCTCCTACGAGCAGTACTTC,CASSIQQGSSYEQYF
TRBJ2-2,.,.,TRBV10-3,TGTGCCATCAGAGATTATGACAACCCAACGAACACCGGGGAGCTGTTTTTT,CAIRDYDNPTNTGELFF
TRBJ2-7,few,.,TRBV6-6,TGTGCCAGCAGTTACCGATCCGGGCTCGAGCAGTACTTC,CASSYRSGLEQYF
TRBJ1-6,few,TRBD1,TRBV20-1,TGCAGTGCTAGGGGGCAGGGGGAATCACCCCTCCACTTT,CSARGQGESPLHF
TRBJ2-7,.,.,TRBV14,TGTGCCAGCAGCGGAGGGAGGGGGCTCTACGAGCAGTACTTC,CASSGGRGLYEQYF
TRBJ2-1,few,.,TRBV5-1,TGCGCCAGCTCCAGCGGGTTCTCCTACAATGAGCAGTTCTTC,CASSSGFSYNEQFF
TRBJ2-1,few,.,TRBV5-1,TGCGCCAGCAGCTTGGAAGGGGTCAATGAGCAGTTCTTC,CASSLEGVNEQFF
TRBJ2-7,few,.,TRBV20-1,TGCAGTGCTACCCCCGGAAGCTCCTACGAGCAGTACTTC,CSATPGSSYEQYF
TRBJ2-3,.,.,TRBV7-2,TGTGCCAGCAGTCCCCCGATAGATGGTACAGATACGCAGTATTTT,CASSPPIDGTDTQYF
TRBJ2-1,many,TRBD2,TRBV29-1,TGCAGCGTTGGGTTAGGACTAGCGGGGGACAATGAGCAGTTCTTC,CSVGLGLAGDNEQFF